This T cell receptor (beta chain) was captured by sequencing in a study of T cells after yellow fever vaccination. Study-level points and caveats: The study re-detected most primary-vaccination clones after the booster (96% CD4, roughly 85% CD8).

The V end lost 5 bases, the J end lost 5 bases, and 12 bases lay between the germline ends. Germline CDR1 reads SGHTA; CDR2 reads FQGTGA. The CDR3 runs to 13 residues. This clonotype was seen many times. What it binds is not known. A universal primer site and UMIs were added as TCR cDNA was made by 5'RACE template switching. TCRdb called the 5' RACE reads again in MiXCR, with one record for every CDR3 protein. This sample has 150,000 to 200,000 distinct CDR3 sequences, with 6% to 7.5% found just once. This sample comprised CD4+ T cells sorted from PBMCs, obtained around 5 days after the first yellow fever vaccination. This TCR derives from a man in his late teens or twenties who received the YFV17D yellow fever vaccine. This chain uses TRBV7-3 with TRBJ1-1; D might be TRBD1 (5 bases). Written as DNA, the CDR3 is TGTGCCAGCAGCGGGGGTGAAGGTACTGAAGCTTTCTTT. This translates into CASSGGEGTEAFF.